Shown below are 25 T cell receptor beta chains from a single sample sequenced in a study of blood T cell repertoires in COVID-19. The data were produced by immunoSEQ multiplex PCR, yet TCRdb's version contains in-frame clones alone and is incomplete. Of 250,000 to 300,000 clones in the sample, about four fifths were seen once. The sequenced sample was PBMCs or T cells enriched from blood (not recorded which). The receptors here all came from a man aged 40-50 years who had been exposed to COVID-19.

The CDR3 loop reads CASSDGVSYEQYF. The CDR3 DNA is TGTGCCAGCAGTGATGGAGTTTCCTACGAGCAGTACTTC. The J gene is TRBJ2-7, the V gene TRBV2, with D uncertain. Germline V gene lookup returns CDR1 SNHLY and CDR2 FYNNEI. This CDR3 spans 13 amino acids. Trimming took off 3 bases at V and 1 base at J, with 7 bases between the two ends.

This chain joins TRBV24-1 and TRBJ2-7; the match to TRBD1 covers 8 bases. J gave up 5 bases and V 3 bases, and 8 bases lay outside the gene matches. The CDR3 covers 15 residues. Per germline, CDR1 KGHDR and CDR2 SFDVKD. The CDR3 loop reads CATSDTGQVDHEQYF. The CDR3 DNA sequence: TGTGCCACCAGTGATACGGGACAGGTGGATCACGAGCAGTACTTC.

CDR3: CASSASYRGRAGRLIHAFF. DNA of the CDR3: TGTGCCAGCAGCGCGAGCTACAGGGGGCGAGCCGGCAGATTAATCCACGCTTTCTTT. V is TRBV7-9 and J is TRBJ1-1; TRBD1 matches 9 bases. Germline V CDR1 and CDR2: SEHNR, FQNEAQ (reference sequence). J gave up 11 bases and V 5 bases, and 27 bases lay outside the gene matches. CDR3 length: 19 amino acids.

This chain links TRBV2 with TRBJ2-1, with D perhaps TRBD1 (5 bases). The germline V gene encodes CDR1 SNHLY and CDR2 FYNNEI. V was pared by 5 bases and J by 4 bases, with 9 bases between. CDR3 length: 13 amino acids. The CDR3 DNA reads TGTGCCAGCAGTCTTGACAGTTACAATGAGCAGTTCTTC. Its protein product is CASSLDSYNEQFF. Complete variable domain (other parts from reference TRBV2 and TRBJ2-1): EPEVTQTPSHQVTQMGQEVILRCVPISNHLYFYWYRQILGQKVEFLVSFYNNEISEKSEIFDDQFSVERPDGSNFTLKIRSTKLEDSAMYFCASSLDSYNEQFFGPGTRLTVL.

The rearrangement links TRBV7-9 to TRBJ1-2, with TRBD1 matching 8 bases. In germline, CDR1 is SEHNR, CDR2 FQNEAQ (reference sequence). The CDR3 loop spans 14 amino acids. The V and J ends lost 3 bases and 7 bases, in that order; junction bases with no gene match: 7. In DNA form, the CDR3 reads TGTGCCAGCAGCTTCATGACAGGGGACCTTGGCTACACCTTC. It encodes CASSFMTGDLGYTF.

J is TRBJ2-1 and V is TRBV30, with 8 bases matching TRBD2. The V segment lost 1 base and the J segment 10 bases; nucleotides outside the gene matches: 9. CDR1 and CDR2 from the germline V gene are GTSNPN and SVGIG (reference sequence). This CDR3 is 14 amino acids long. This chain's CDR3 is CAWSEGQTGGEQFF. CDR3 nucleotide sequence: TGTGCCTGGAGTGAGGGCCAAACGGGAGGGGAGCAGTTCTTC. Combining the CDR3 with reference TRBV30 and TRBJ2-1 gives the whole variable domain SQTIHQWPATLVQPVGSPLSLECTVEGTSNPNLYWYRQAAGRGLQLLFYSVGIGQISSEVPQNLSASRPQDRQFILSSKKLLLSDSGFYLCAWSEGQTGGEQFFGPGTRLTVL.

This chain links TRBV11-3 with TRBJ2-5; perhaps TRBD2 as D (6 bases). The germline V and J ends were trimmed by 1 base and 4 bases, with 16 bases remaining between them. This CDR3 region has 16 residues. Germline values: CDR1 SGHNT, CDR2 YENEEA. The DNA of the CDR3 is TGTGCCAGCAGCTTAGGAAAGGGGAGGACGGTAGAGACCCAGTACTTC. Protein product: CASSLGKGRTVETQYF. The whole variable domain, filled in from reference TRBV11-3 and TRBJ2-5, reads EAGVVQSPRYKIIEKKQPVAFWCNPISGHNTLYWYLQNLGQGPELLIRYENEEAVDDSQLPKDRFSAERLKGVDSTLKIQPAELGDSAVYLCASSLGKGRTVETQYFGPGTRLLVL.

V usage is TRBV29-1 and J usage is TRBJ1-1; maybe TRBD1 (6 bases). The germline V and J ends were trimmed by 3 bases and 1 base, with 12 bases remaining between them. The V gene's germline CDR1 is SQVTM and CDR2 ANQGSEA. The CDR3 totals 14 residues. This CDR3 reads CSVDQGISNTEAFF. In nucleotides, the CDR3 is TGCAGCGTTGACCAGGGGATTTCGAACACTGAAGCTTTCTTT.

The chain employs TRBV6-5 and TRBJ1-1, with D possibly being TRBD1 (6 bases). The germline V and J ends were trimmed by 10 bases and 4 bases, with 22 bases remaining between them. Germline V gene data show CDR1 as MNHEY and CDR2 as SVGAGI. The CDR3 has 15 residues. For the CDR3, the DNA is TGTGCCAACTACAGGGATGGTGAAAGATCCACTGAAGCTTTCTTT. It yields the protein CANYRDGERSTEAFF.

Of note for this clone: One end of the junction does not line up with germline, which may come from a read error. This chain uses TRBV7-2 with TRBJ2-1; D possibly corresponds to TRBD2 (5 bases). Germline lookup yields CDR1 SGHTA and CDR2 FQGNSA. The CDR3 covers 12 residues. CDR3: CASSPARELPLF. The CDR3 DNA reads as TGTGCCAGCAGCCCGGCGAGGGAGCTCCCCCTCTTC.

V usage is TRBV23-1 and J usage is TRBJ1-2; D call uncertain. TRBV23-1 is identified as an open reading frame with a role that is uncertain. V was trimmed by 6 bases and J by 9 bases, leaving 17 bases between them. This CDR3 contains 13 residues. The CDR3 DNA follows: TGCGCCAGCAGACCTATTTTTCCCTTGTGCTACACCTTC. Its protein product is CASRPIFPLCYTF.

This clone came up a few times. The rearrangement joins TRBV30 to TRBJ1-2; the match to TRBD1 covers 11 bases. CDR3 length: 14 residues. CDR1 and CDR2 (germline): GTSNPN, SVGIG (reference sequence). V was pared by 4 bases and J by 6 bases, with 7 bases of the junction left unmatched. CDR3 in amino acids: CAWIPGTGGNGYTF. CDR3 coding DNA: TGTGCCTGGATCCCCGGGACAGGGGGTAATGGCTACACCTTC.

The genes are TRBV12-5 and TRBJ2-7; the match to TRBD2 covers 7 bases. With 3 bases clipped from V and 0 bases from J, the junction kept 14 bases outside the gene matches. Germline V CDR1 and CDR2: LGHNT, FRNRAP. This CDR3 has 18 residues. CDR3 DNA: TGTGCTAGTGGTTTAGTCCTCGGGCGGGGGAGCGACTCCTACGAGCAGTACTTC. This gives the protein CASGLVLGRGSDSYEQYF.

V usage is TRBV5-1 and J usage is TRBJ2-7, with 7 positions matching TRBD2. V gave up 6 bases and J gave up 0 bases; unmatched junction bases: 3. The CDR3 runs 13 residues. Germline V gene data show CDR1 as SGHRS and CDR2 as YFSETQ. Here the CDR3 reads CASTGGSSYEQYF. Written as DNA, the CDR3 is TGCGCCAGCACCGGCGGGAGCTCCTACGAGCAGTACTTC.

The V and J genes are TRBV30 and TRBJ2-3; perhaps TRBD2 as D (6 bases). Trimming took 3 bases from V and 2 from J, leaving 15 bases between them. Germline V gene lookup returns CDR1 GTSNPN and CDR2 SVGIG (reference sequence). The CDR3 spans 15 residues. The CDR3 region has the DNA TGTGCCTGGAGCCGGAGGGTAGCCTTCACAGATACGCAGTATTTT. Protein: CAWSRRVAFTDTQYF.

The chain combines TRBV4-1 with TRBJ1-6, with TRBD1 as a possible D gene (6 bases). Trimming pared 0 bases from V and 10 bases from J, leaving 13 bases between. This CDR3 is 15 amino acids long. The germline V gene has CDR1 MGHRA and CDR2 YSYEKL. For the CDR3, the DNA is TGCGCCAGCAGCCAAGAACAGGGAAGGGGCTCACCCCTCCACTTT. The encoded protein is CASSQEQGRGSPLHF.

The gene calls are TRBV5-1 and TRBJ1-4; 8 bases agree with TRBD1. J gave up 0 bases and V 5 bases, and 15 bases lay outside the gene matches. Germline-derived CDR1 and CDR2 are SGHRS and YFSETQ. There are 19 residues in the CDR3. Here the CDR3 reads CASRYGTGGGKPTNEKLFF. CDR3 coding DNA: TGCGCCAGCAGATACGGGACAGGAGGGGGGAAACCAACTAATGAAAAACTGTTTTTT. The complete variable domain, with remaining parts taken from reference TRBV5-1 and TRBJ1-4, reads KAGVTQTPRYLIKTRGQQVTLSCSPISGHRSVSWYQQTPGQGLQFLFEYFSETQRNKGNFPGRFSGRQFSNSRSEMNVSTLELGDSALYLCASRYGTGGGKPTNEKLFFGSGTQLSVL.

The rearrangement links TRBV7-9 to TRBJ1-1, with D possibly matching TRBD1 (5 bases). Trimming stripped 5 bases from V and 2 bases from J, with 9 bases between. The CDR3 spans 13 residues. Germline V gene sequence: CDR1 SEHNR, CDR2 FQNEAQ (reference sequence). CDR3 protein: CASSQDSNTEAFF. Written as DNA, the CDR3 is TGTGCCAGCAGCCAAGACAGTAACACTGAAGCTTTCTTT.

V and J are TRBV7-9 and TRBJ1-2; TRBD1 might be the D (6 bases). The CDR3 extends over 14 amino acids. V dropped 0 bases and J dropped 5 bases, with 10 bases sitting between them. Looked up from germline, CDR1 is SEHNR and CDR2 is FQNEAQ (reference sequence). The CDR3 reads CASSLASTGYGYTF. The CDR3 DNA sequence: TGTGCCAGCAGCTTAGCCTCGACAGGATATGGCTACACCTTC.

The chain carries TRBV6-5 and TRBJ2-7; TRBD2 matches at 8 bases. V shed 4 bases and J 3 bases; nucleotides not matched to a gene: 2. The germline gives CDR1 MNHEY, CDR2 SVGAGI. The CDR3 sequence is 13 residues long. CDR3 coding DNA: TGTGCCAGCAGTTTGGGACTAGTCTACGAGCAGTACTTC. It codes for CASSLGLVYEQYF.

This clone came up once. CDR3 sequence reads: CASSPDSGEKLFF. CDR3 bases: TGCGCCAGCAGCCCCGACTCAGGGGAAAAACTGTTTTTT. The rearrangement uses TRBV5-1 and TRBJ1-4; weak D call: TRBD1 (5 bases). Looked up from germline, CDR1 is SGHRS and CDR2 is YFSETQ. V gave up 4 bases and J gave up 8 bases, with 12 bases separating them. The CDR3 is 13 residues long.

The V call is TRBV6-5, the J call TRBJ1-4, with 9 bases that match TRBD1. The V and J ends lost 6 bases and 14 bases, in that order; junction bases with no gene match: 7. Germline V CDR1 and CDR2: MNHEY, SVGAGI. This CDR3 contains 12 residues. The CDR3 protein is CASSMNRGRLFF. The CDR3 nucleotides are TGTGCCAGCAGCATGAACAGGGGGCGGCTGTTTTTT.

The chain combines TRBV9 with TRBJ2-5; the match to TRBD2 covers 8 bases. The germline gives CDR1 SGDLS, CDR2 YYNGEE. The CDR3 extends over 13 amino acids. Trimming at V came to 0 bases and at J to 9 bases, leaving 4 bases not matched to a gene. DNA for the CDR3: TGTGCCAGCAGCGTAGGTAGCGGGGAGGCCCAGTACTTC. Translating it yields CASSVGSGEAQYF.

The genes are TRBV7-3 and TRBJ2-2; D might be TRBD2 (5 bases). V was shortened by 0 bases and J by 5 bases, with 13 bases between the two germline ends. Germline CDR1 is SGHTA and CDR2 is FQGTGA. This CDR3 spans 16 amino acids. CDR3 DNA sequence: TGTGCCAGCAGCTTAACGGCGGGTCTAATTACCGGGGAGCTGTTTTTT. This gives the protein CASSLTAGLITGELFF.

The rearrangement uses TRBV30 and TRBJ2-7, with D perhaps TRBD2 (5 bases). This CDR3 has 13 amino acids. In germline, CDR1 is GTSNPN, CDR2 SVGIG (reference sequence). V was shortened by 1 base and J by 6 bases, with 13 bases between the two germline ends. CDR3 residues: CAWSAGSRTEQYF. For the CDR3, the DNA is TGTGCCTGGAGTGCGGGATCTAGAACCGAGCAGTACTTC.